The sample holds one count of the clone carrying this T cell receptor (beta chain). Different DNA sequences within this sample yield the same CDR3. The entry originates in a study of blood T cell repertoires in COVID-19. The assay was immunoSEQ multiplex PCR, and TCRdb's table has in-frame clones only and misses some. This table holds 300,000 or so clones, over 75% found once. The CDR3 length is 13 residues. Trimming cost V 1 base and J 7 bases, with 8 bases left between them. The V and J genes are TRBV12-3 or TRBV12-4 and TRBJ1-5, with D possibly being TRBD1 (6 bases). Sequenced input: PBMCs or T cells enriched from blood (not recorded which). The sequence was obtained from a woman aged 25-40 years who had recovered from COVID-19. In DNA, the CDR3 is TGTGCCAGCAGTTTAGGAGGGGGACAGCCCCAGCATTTT. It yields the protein CASSLGGGQPQHF.